These 4 T cell receptor beta chains share one sample of origin, sequenced in a study of blood T cell repertoires in COVID-19. Libraries were prepared by immunoSEQ multiplex PCR; TCRdb keeps only in-frame clonotypes and omits some of them. The repertoire holds roughly 200,000 clones, with about 88% as singletons. The material sequenced was peripheral blood. These receptor sequences come from a man in his forties with active or convalescent COVID-19.

The chain combines TRBV6-1 with TRBJ2-5, with 10 positions matching TRBD2. Looked up from germline, CDR1 is MNHNS and CDR2 is SASEGT. Trimming removed 3 bases from V and 4 bases from J; junction bases left unmatched: 2. The CDR3 contains 14 residues. The CDR3 protein is CASSETSGSETQYF. The CDR3 DNA sequence: TGTGCCAGCAGTGAGACTAGCGGGTCAGAGACCCAGTACTTC.

The rearrangement joins TRBV7-9 to TRBJ1-1, with D tentatively TRBD1 (5 bases). Germline loops: CDR1 SEHNR, CDR2 FQNEAQ (reference sequence). The CDR3 is 12 residues long. Trimming shortened V by 6 bases and J by 4 bases, and 9 bases separated the two germline ends. The CDR3 DNA follows: TGTGCCAGCAGTGGGGGGATCACTGAAGCTTTCTTT. Protein product: CASSGGITEAFF.

J is TRBJ2-1 and V is TRBV28; D unresolved. V shed 7 bases and J shed 0 bases, with 10 bases lying between them. Germline values: CDR1 MDHEN, CDR2 SYDVKM. The CDR3 is 14 amino acids. The CDR3 reads CASTLRNSYNEQFF. CDR3 bases: TGTGCCAGCACTTTGCGAAACTCCTACAATGAGCAGTTCTTC.

This chain links TRBV28 with TRBJ1-4, with a weak D call TRBD1 (5 bases). Germline V gene data show CDR1 as MDHEN and CDR2 as SYDVKM. The V end was cut by 5 bases, the J end by 5 bases, with 18 bases between. The CDR3 sequence is 16 residues long. This CDR3 reads CASSPRRGVENEKLFF. The CDR3, as DNA: TGTGCCAGCAGTCCACGCCGGGGGGTGGAAAATGAAAAACTGTTTTTT.